Listed below are T cell receptor beta chains from one sample, sequenced in a study of regulatory T cells in long-lasting Graves disease. TCRdb independently ran MiXCR on the multiplex PCR reads; one entry per CDR3 protein. The sample consists of hundreds of thousands of distinct CDR3 sequences, over 15% of them appearing once. The source material was peripheral blood mononuclear cells (PBMCs), sampled at new diagnosis, from a patient treated with antithyroid drugs. Receptors were obtained from a female donor with Graves disease. CDR3s include the opening cysteine and the closing phenylalanine or tryptophan. A D gene is named only where the DNA matches it firmly. Some rows have no size entry. The others give once, few or many, or a class for an expanded clone.

clone_size j_call d_call v_call cdr3_nt cdr3_aa
many TRBJ1-5 - TRBV30 TGTGCCTGGAGTGGAGGGGCCAACCAGCCCCAGCATTTT CAWSGGANQPQHF
many TRBJ1-2 TRBD1 TRBV7-8 TGTGCCAGCAGCGCGCGGACAGGCAACAACTATGGCTACACCTTC CASSARTGNNYGYTF
many TRBJ2-3 TRBD2 TRBV28 TGTGCCAGCAGTTCGACTAGCGGGAGTAGCACAGATACGCAGTATTTT CASSSTSGSSTDTQYF
- TRBJ1-4 - TRBV25-1 TGTGCCAGCAGTGTTACAGGGTTGGGAGATGAAAAACTGTTTTTT CASSVTGLGDEKLFF
few TRBJ1-1 TRBD1 TRBV27 TGTGCCAGCATGGACAGGGGATCCTTGGACACTGAAGCTTTCTTT CASMDRGSLDTEAFF
few TRBJ1-1 - TRBV5-1 TGCGCCAGCAGCTTGGGGGCAGGATGGAGCGCGAACACTGAAGCTTTCTTT CASSLGAGWSANTEAFF
many TRBJ2-7 - TRBV20-1 TGCAGTGCTAGAGTGGACGGAGCCTACGAGCAGTACTTC CSARVDGAYEQYF
few TRBJ2-7 - TRBV7-6 TGTGCCAGCAGCCTAGGGGCAGGGTCGGGTGAGCAGTACTTC CASSLGAGSGEQYF
many TRBJ2-7 - TRBV7-2 TGTGCCAGCAGCTTCCGGGGGAGCTCCTACGAGCAGTACTTC CASSFRGSSYEQYF
- TRBJ2-3 TRBD2 TRBV11-2 TGTGCCAGCAGCTTAGAACTAGCGGGAGTAACAGATACGCAGTATTTT CASSLELAGVTDTQYF
many TRBJ2-7 - TRBV12-3/TRBV12-4 TGTGCCAGCAGTTCACAGACAGCCACGCCTTACGAGCAGTACTTC CASSSQTATPYEQYF
many TRBJ1-4 - TRBV28 TGTGCCAGCAGTCCCCTGTCGGAAGCGGGTGAAAAACTGTTTTTT CASSPLSEAGEKLFF
many TRBJ1-1 - TRBV7-9 TGTGCCAGCAGCTTAGCGCCACCGTCGCGGGGGCGAGGACCACCCTCGGCAAGCTTAGCTTTCTTT CASSLAPPSRGRGPPSASLAFF
- TRBJ1-1 - TRBV5-4 TGTGCCAGCAGCCCAGAGCTGGCCCTGAACACTGAAGCTTTCTTT CASSPELALNTEAFF
many TRBJ2-1 - TRBV19 TGTGCCAGTACAGAGGGGGGGCCCCTTTGGGACAATGAGCAGTTCTTC CASTEGGPLWDNEQFF
many TRBJ2-7 - TRBV30 TGTGCCTGGGCTATCCGGGACACCGGCAGCGAGCAGTACTTC CAWAIRDTGSEQYF
- TRBJ1-3 - TRBV30 TGTGCCTGGAGTTCCGTCGGAGACTCTGGAAACACCATATATTTT CAWSSVGDSGNTIYF
many TRBJ2-7 TRBD2 TRBV20-1 TGCAGTGCTAGCCCGGGACTAGCGGTCTACGAGCAGTACTTC CSASPGLAVYEQYF
few TRBJ2-2 TRBD2 TRBV6-2/TRBV6-3 TGTGCCATTAGGGCCATCAGCCGCGGGAGGCCCGGGGAGCTGTCTTTT CAIRAISRGRPGELSF
many TRBJ1-5 TRBD1 TRBV12-3/TRBV12-4 TGTGCCAGCAGTTGGGACAGGGGGGACTTAGGCAATCAGCCCCAGCATTTT CASSWDRGDLGNQPQHF
- TRBJ1-1 TRBD1 TRBV29-1 TGCAGCGTGACGGGGACAGGGGCCACTGAAGCTTTCTTT CSVTGTGATEAFF
- TRBJ2-2 - TRBV29-1 TGCAGCGCCCGGAACACCGGGGAGCTGTTTTTT CSARNTGELFF
many TRBJ2-3 - TRBV5-1 TGCGCCAGCAGCACCCCGGCTGGGCGAAGCACAGATACGCAGTATTTT CASSTPAGRSTDTQYF
few TRBJ2-5 TRBD2 TRBV2 TGTGCCAGCAGTGCCAGCGGGGGGCAGGGTGGTATAGAGACCCAGTACTTC CASSASGGQGGIETQYF
few TRBJ2-2 TRBD2 TRBV29-1 TGCAGCGTTGGCCCCGGACTAGCGGGAGGGGAGCTGTTTTTT CSVGPGLAGGELFF
many TRBJ2-5 - TRBV3-1 TGTGCCAGCAGTCAATCGCTACAAGAGACCCAGTACTTC CASSQSLQETQYF
many TRBJ2-2 - TRBV12-3/TRBV12-4 TGTGCCAGCAGTTATAACACCGGGGAGCTGTTTTTT CASSYNTGELFF
few TRBJ1-1 - TRBV3-1 TGTGCCAGCAGCCAAGTCCCTTTGATGGGGGCCCTCACTGAAGCTTTCTTT CASSQVPLMGALTEAFF
- TRBJ2-3 TRBD2 TRBV6-2/TRBV6-3 TGTGCCAGCAGTTACCTTGGGACTAGCGGGAGCGTAGATACGCAGTATTTT CASSYLGTSGSVDTQYF
many TRBJ1-4 - TRBV20-1 TGCAGTGTGTTTCGGGGGCAAGGGGAAAAACTGTTTTTT CSVFRGQGEKLFF
many TRBJ1-6 - TRBV12-3/TRBV12-4 TGTGCCAGCAGTTTAAATTGGTCACCCCTCCACTTT CASSLNWSPLHF
- TRBJ1-2 - TRBV20-1 TGCAGTGCTAGAGACCCGGGACTGAGCTACACCTTC CSARDPGLSYTF
few TRBJ2-3 - TRBV20-1 TGCAGCGGGACCCTCACAGATACGCAGTATTTT CSGTLTDTQYF
many TRBJ1-1 - TRBV2 TGTGCCAGCAGTGAACGTCTAGCGGGTGAAGCTTTCTTT CASSERLAGEAFF
many TRBJ2-1 TRBD2 TRBV20-1 TGCAGTGCTAGACTAGCGGGACTATACAATGAGCAGTTCTTC CSARLAGLYNEQFF
- TRBJ2-1 - TRBV4-1 TGCGCCAGCAGCCAAGAACGGGTAGAGCAGTTCTTC CASSQERVEQFF
few TRBJ1-1 - TRBV7-9 TGTGCCAGCAGCCCTGGCGGTCTTAAGAACACTGAAGCTTTCTTT CASSPGGLKNTEAFF
many TRBJ1-1 TRBD1 TRBV29-1 TGCAGCGTCCAACCGGGACAGGGGAATCGAGCTTTCTTT CSVQPGQGNRAFF
- TRBJ2-2 TRBD1 TRBV19 TGTGCCAGTAGCCCGACAGGGGCCACCGGGGAGCTGTTTTTT CASSPTGATGELFF
- TRBJ2-1 - TRBV12-3/TRBV12-4 TGTGCCAGCAGTGCTGGGAACGCGGATGAGCAGTTCTTC CASSAGNADEQFF
many TRBJ2-7 TRBD2 TRBV20-1 TGCAGTGCTAGAGATATGGCTAGCGGCTACGAGCAGTACTTC CSARDMASGYEQYF
few TRBJ1-3 - TRBV10-1 TGCGCCAGCTCCTCCGGGACCTCTGGAAACACCATATATTTT CASSSGTSGNTIYF
many TRBJ2-1 TRBD2 TRBV6-1 TGTGCCAGCGCTCGGACTAGCGGGAGCTACAATGAGCAGTTCTTC CASARTSGSYNEQFF
many TRBJ1-5 - TRBV15 TGTGCCACCAGCAGAGATTTGTGGGACATAGATCAGCCCCAGCATTTT CATSRDLWDIDQPQHF
few TRBJ1-2 - TRBV2 TGTGCCAGCAGTGAACGCTATGGCTACACCTTC CASSERYGYTF
- TRBJ2-1 - TRBV27 TGTGCCAGCAGTATCCGCCGCGGCTACAATGAGCAGTTCTTC CASSIRRGYNEQFF